One sample yielded the 3 T cell receptor beta chains listed below, sequenced in a study of cytomegalovirus exposure and HLA in healthy donors. Researchers ran the PCR with 60 Vbeta and 13 Jbeta primers. Here immunoSEQ multiplex PCR was the method, and the copy in TCRdb shows in-frame clones only, minus some. The sample lists tens of thousands of clones; under 85% were seen once. Sequences were obtained from PBMCs. These receptors were taken from a woman aged 40 to 55 in good health and CMV-seronegative.

V and J are TRBV5-1 and TRBJ2-1, with D uncertain. The germline gives CDR1 SGHRS, CDR2 YFSETQ. V gave up 0 bases and J gave up 6 bases, with 4 bases separating them. This CDR3 region has 12 residues. The CDR3 protein is CASSLVRNEQFF. CDR3 in DNA: TGCGCCAGCAGCTTGGTCCGCAATGAGCAGTTCTTC. The variable domain in full, with the rest retrieved from reference TRBV5-1 and TRBJ2-1, is KAGVTQTPRYLIKTRGQQVTLSCSPISGHRSVSWYQQTPGQGLQFLFEYFSETQRNKGNFPGRFSGRQFSNSRSEMNVSTLELGDSALYLCASSLVRNEQFFGPGTRLTVL.

V is TRBV5-1 and J is TRBJ2-7, with D possibly matching TRBD1 (6 bases). The length of the CDR3 is 14 residues. V dropped 2 bases and J dropped 5 bases, with 14 bases sitting between them. CDR1 and CDR2 from the germline V gene are SGHRS and YFSETQ. CDR3 amino acids: CASSLLRQADEQYF. The CDR3 DNA reads TGCGCCAGCAGCTTACTTCGACAGGCAGACGAGCAGTACTTC.

V is TRBV7-9 and J is TRBJ2-1, with 9 bases aligning to TRBD2. Germline-derived CDR1 and CDR2 are SEHNR and FQNEAQ (reference sequence). The CDR3 sequence is 17 residues long. J was trimmed by 2 bases and V by 5 bases; bases with no gene match: 10. The CDR3 here is CASSPSPTSGTYNEQFF. CDR3 coding DNA: TGTGCCAGCAGCCCCTCCCCGACTAGCGGAACCTACAATGAGCAGTTCTTC.